This record concerns one T cell receptor beta chain sequence. Its antigen is unknown. A library of TCRbeta sequences, prepared with unique molecular identifiers, was generated. TCRdb passed the PCR reads through MiXCR, listing each CDR3 protein once. The sample gives fewer than 750,000 distinct CDR3 sequences, around 27% of which show up once; under 45% is in the top ten. The data are from a study of T-cell reconstitution after alpha-beta-depleted transplantation in children. Overall study findings and caveats: Reports say that about two months after transplant, the alpha-beta T cells came out of several hundred graft clones that had expanded. TCRbeta diversity was high at day 60 in some patients (a result of surviving recipient T cells and thymic progenitors). One year post-transplant, T-cell counts and diversity were largely derived from T cells produced anew.

The CDR3 runs 15 residues. The J segment lost 5 bases and the V segment lost 5 bases, leaving 7 bases of the junction unmatched. Germline V gene lookup returns CDR1 KGHDR and CDR2 SFDVKD. The sample consisted of PBMCs, taken before TCRalphabeta/CD19-depleted stem cell transplant. The rearrangement links TRBV24-1 to TRBJ2-1, with TRBD2 matching over 8 bases. The TCR sequence derives from a boy younger than two with Wiskott-Aldrich syndrome, due to receive a stem cell transplant. CDR3 in amino acids: CATSASGGGHNEQFF. Written as DNA, the CDR3 is TGTGCCACCAGTGCGTCGGGGGGGGGACACAATGAGCAGTTCTTC.